This T cell receptor (beta chain) was sequenced in a study of graft-versus-host responses after intestinal transplantation. Losses at the gene ends were 1 base for V and 5 bases for J; bases not matched to a gene: 10. CDR3 length equals 17 residues. Per germline, CDR1 SGHTA and CDR2 FQGTGA. As for this clone: The antigen remains undetermined.

This table comes from immunoSEQ multiplex PCR, and its TCRdb copy is limited to in-frame clones, with some not included. The repertoire includes about 50,000 clones, around 90% of them detected once, and almost 2.5% sits in the top ten. This receptor was obtained from a human donor who was the organ donor for an intestinal transplant. The source was unstimulated CD4+ T cells sorted from spleen or lymph node cells, collected before transplant. The V and J genes are TRBV7-3 and TRBJ2-2; 7 nucleotides align to TRBD2. The CDR3, as DNA: TGTGCCAGCAGCTTAATTTGGGGGAGGGCTTGGACCGGGGAGCTGTTTTTT. This encodes CASSLIWGRAWTGELFF.